This entry concerns a single T cell receptor beta chain. The target antigen is unknown. Germline values: CDR1 MDHEN, CDR2 SYDVKM. With V trimmed by 8 bases and J by 4 bases, 18 bases remained unmatched. The CDR3 extends over 18 amino acids. The source of the sample is a study of beta chain features in type 1 diabetes. General study findings and limits: Patients with type 1 diabetes carried fewer insertions and had more deletions at their VDJ junctions. Moderately but significantly shorter TCRB CDR3s were found in Type 1 diabetes patients in all four CD4+ subsets.

All of the isolated RNA was reverse transcribed, so expressed TCRB transcripts were sequenced. TCRdb's table, derived via immunoSEQ multiplex PCR, lists solely in-frame clones and lacks some. The table shows approximately 57,000 clones, with 40% to 65% occurring only once. V gene TRBV28 combines with J gene TRBJ2-1; 9 bases line up with TRBD2. This clonotype originated in a middle-aged woman with type 1 diabetes. Sample: Tregs from blood. CDR3 loop: CASPPRPTLAGPYNEQFF. The CDR3 DNA sequence: TGTGCCAGCCCACCGCGCCCAACCCTAGCGGGGCCTTACAATGAGCAGTTCTTC.